This T cell receptor (beta chain) was captured by sequencing in a study of T cell responses to AZD1222 COVID-19 vaccine. Study-level information: Pooling of second doses given at about 4 or about 12 weeks was done.

Profiling relied on immunoSEQ multiplex PCR, and the TCRdb table lists in-frame clones only, not all of them. This sample yields 120,000 or so clones, of which about 90% are seen a single time; 11% to 15% belongs to the top ten. Turning to this clone: Its target is not known.

Study results and caveats: White British people made up most donors, females outnumbered males, and clonal diversity was possibly underestimated. Close to half of all spike-specific TCRs reportedly target regions of the variants that are unmutated. Sampled repertoires all dated from after the peak T cell response.

CDR1 and CDR2 from the germline V gene are SGHNT and YYREEE (reference sequence). V dropped 0 bases and J dropped 2 bases, with 12 bases sitting between them. The CDR3 runs 15 residues. The chain recombines TRBV5-4 with TRBJ2-7; no clear D. The material sequenced was peripheral blood, taken on day 0 of AZD1222 vaccination. This TCR derives from an adult in good health. The CDR3 bases are TGTGCCAGCAGCTTGGACCCCCAGGTACCCTACGAGCAGTACTTC. This sequence encodes CASSLDPQVPYEQYF.